These 8 T cell receptor beta chains share one sample of origin, sequenced in a study of T cells expressing NK-cell markers. TCRdb reanalyzed the 5' RACE reads and collapses them to one entry per CDR3 protein, without DNA. Recorded for this sample: a few hundred thousand distinct CDR3 sequences. Input material: blood T cells: a sorted CD56 or NKG2C T cell subset, CD4+ or CD8+ T cells, or bulk PBMC T cells (not recorded which). Every receptor here comes from a man in his late teens or twenties in good health.

The gene calls are TRBV7-9 and TRBJ2-3; TCRdb designates TRBD1, a call that cannot be tested without DNA. This CDR3 has 14 residues. Germline V gives CDR1 SEHNR, CDR2 FQNEAQ (reference sequence). CDR3 loop: CASSSERGDPTQYF.

The V gene is TRBV15, the J gene TRBJ2-3. The germline V gene encodes CDR1 LNHNV and CDR2 YYDKDF (reference sequence). The CDR3 has 15 amino acids. CDR3 region: CATSRELVGTDTQYF.

The chain joins TRBV29-1 to TRBJ2-3; TCRdb indicates TRBD1, and absent DNA this call remains unverified. This CDR3 spans 13 amino acids. Germline V gene sequence: CDR1 SQVTM, CDR2 ANQGSEA. The CDR3 region is CSVASRGTDTQYF.

The CDR3 reads CSALLAGGVGGELFF. The chain carries TRBV29-1 and TRBJ2-2; TCRdb indicates TRBD2, and absent DNA this call remains unverified. This CDR3 has 15 amino acids. Germline CDR1 is SQVTM and CDR2 is ANQGSEA.

V gene TRBV4-3 combines with J gene TRBJ2-7; the TCRdb call, TRBD1, lacks DNA for checking. Looked up from germline, CDR1 is LGHNA and CDR2 is YSLEER. CDR3 size: 15 residues. CDR3 residues: CASSQDTHQGYEQYF.

V is TRBV7-9 and J is TRBJ2-3; the TCRdb D gene call, TRBD2, has no DNA to confirm it. Germline CDR1 and CDR2: SEHNR and FQNEAQ (reference sequence). The CDR3 consists of 14 residues. The CDR3 reads CASSPRTSGDMQYF. The variable domain in full, completed from reference TRBV7-9 and TRBJ2-3, reads DTGVSQNPRHKITKRGQNVTFRCDPISEHNRLYWYRQTLGQGPEFLTYFQNEAQLEKSRLLSDRFSAERPKGSFSTLEIQRTEQGDSAMYLCASSPRTSGDMQYFGPGTRLTVL.

V gene TRBV14 combines with J gene TRBJ2-5; TCRdb's D gene call, TRBD1, goes unchecked for lack of DNA. Germline V gene sequence: CDR1 SGHDN, CDR2 FVKESK. The CDR3 is 16 residues long. CDR3 sequence reads: CASSHAVQGRQETQYF.

The V gene is TRBV20-1, the J gene TRBJ2-5. This CDR3 region has 12 residues. Germline V gene sequence: CDR1 DFQATT, CDR2 SNEGSKA (reference sequence). The CDR3 spells CSASIAGDFQYF.